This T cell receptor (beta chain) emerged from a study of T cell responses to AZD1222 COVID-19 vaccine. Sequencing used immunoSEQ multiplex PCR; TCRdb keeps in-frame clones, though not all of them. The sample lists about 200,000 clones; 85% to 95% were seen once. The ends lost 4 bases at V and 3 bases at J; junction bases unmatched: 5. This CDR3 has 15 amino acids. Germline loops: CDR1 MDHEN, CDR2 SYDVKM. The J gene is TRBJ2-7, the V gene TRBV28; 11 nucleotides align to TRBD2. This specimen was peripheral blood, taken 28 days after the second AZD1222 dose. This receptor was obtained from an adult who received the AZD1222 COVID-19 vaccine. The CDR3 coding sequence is TGTGCCAGCAGTTCACCTAGCGGGGGGATCTACGAGCAGTACTTC. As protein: CASSSPSGGIYEQYF.